A selection of T cell receptor delta chains follows, all from one sample in a study of delta chains in infants with herpesvirus infections. TCRdb re-analyzed the RT-PCR reads via CATT. The table has some 1,600 delta-chain clones, roughly 27% seen once; the top ten hold about 11%. The sequencing here drew on peripheral blood, taken at time point 3 of longitudinal follow-up. Receptors originate from a human donor who was a Ugandan infant, either HIV-exposed or HIV-unexposed (not recorded which). CDR3s include the opening cysteine and the closing phenylalanine or tryptophan. Fields, in order: J gene, D gene, V gene, clone size, CDR3 protein, CDR3 DNA. A D gene is named only where the DNA matches it firmly. Clone sizes are given selectively: once, few, many, or a class where the clone is expanded.

>TRDJ1|.|TRDV1|large
CALGRPFARGDLTDKLIF
TGTGCTCTTGGGAGACCTTTCGCCAGAGGGGACCTTACCGATAAACTCATCTTT
>TRDJ1|TRDD3|TRDV1|.
CALGEEPFHWGCTDKLIF
TGTGCTCTTGGGGAAGAGCCATTCCACTGGGGATGTACCGATAAACTCATCTTT
>TRDJ1|.|TRDV2|large
CACVGLNTDKLIF
TGTGCCTGTGTCGGCCTGAACACCGATAAACTCATCTTT
>TRDJ1|TRDD3|TRDV1|few
CALGVRNSVQAGGYSDKLIF
TGTGCTCTTGGGGTACGTAATTCCGTCCAGGCTGGGGGATACTCCGATAAACTCATCTTT
>TRDJ1|TRDD3|TRDV1|large
CALGELFGDTRYTDKLIF
TGTGCTCTTGGGGAACTATTCGGGGATACGCGGTACACCGATAAACTCATCTTT
>TRDJ1|TRDD3|TRDV2|few
CACELYWGILIHTDKLIF
TGTGCCTGTGAACTGTACTGGGGGATCCTCATACACACCGATAAACTCATCTTT
>TRDJ1|TRDD3|TRDV3|.
CALPGPGVYWGIISWDTDKLIF
TGTGCCCTCCCGGGACCCGGGGTGTACTGGGGGATAATCTCCTGGGACACCGATAAACTCATCTTT
>TRDJ1|TRDD3|TRDV1|.
CALGERPSASTGGPKLIF
TGTGCTCTTGGGGAAAGGCCTTCCGCTTCTACTGGGGGACCCAAACTCATCTTT
>TRDJ3|TRDD3|TRDV2|few
CACDTVLGVSWDTRQMFF
TGTGCCTGTGACACCGTCCTGGGGGTCTCCTGGGACACCCGACAGATGTTTTTC
>TRDJ1|TRDD3|TRDV2|.
CACDTNWGKLIF
TGTGCCTGTGACACCAACTGGGGGAAACTCATCTTT
>TRDJ1|.|TRDV2|few
CACVLLGRPPTDKLIF
TGTGCCTGTGTCCTACTGGGGAGACCCCCCACCGATAAACTCATCTTT
>TRDJ1|TRDD3|TRDV1|.
CALGGLPKVYWGKPYWGIRADKLIF
TGTGCTCTTGGGGGGCTTCCTAAGGTGTACTGGGGGAAACCGTACTGGGGGATACGCGCCGATAAACTCATCTTT
>TRDJ1|.|TRDV2|.
CACDYRSDGAIGPKYTDKLIF
TGTGCCTGTGACTACCGGTCGGATGGGGCAATAGGTCCCAAATACACCGATAAACTCATCTTT
>TRDJ1|TRDD3|TRDV2|.
CACDPPSPGGIPYTDKLIF
TGTGCCTGTGACCCTCCTAGTCCGGGGGGGATACCTTACACCGATAAACTCATCTTT
>TRDJ1|TRDD3|TRDV3|medium-sized
CASTFLRTTGGYCTDKLIF
TGTGCCTCAACCTTCCTACGAACTACTGGGGGATACTGCACCGATAAACTCATCTTT
>TRDJ1|TRDD3|TRDV1|medium-sized
CALGVQDPGTGGWTDKLIF
TGTGCTCTTGGGGTTCAAGATCCAGGGACTGGGGGTTGGACCGATAAACTCATCTTT
>TRDJ1|TRDD3|TRDV1|few
CALGELPPSHPTGGYAIKNDKLIF
TGTGCTCTTGGGGAACTTCCCCCTTCCCACCCTACTGGGGGATACGCGATAAAGAACGATAAACTCATCTTT
>TRDJ3|TRDD3|TRDV1|.
CALGGGPTPQLGDTYWDTRQMFF
TGTGCTCTTGGGGGAGGACCTACGCCCCAACTGGGGGATACATACTGGGACACCCGACAGATGTTTTTC
>TRDJ2|.|TRDV1|.
CALGELSYWGLALTAQLFF
TGTGCTCTTGGGGAACTTTCCTACTGGGGGCTAGCTTTGACAGCACAACTCTTCTTT
>TRDJ1|.|TRDV1|.
CALGDSLGKPNTDKLIF
TGTGCTCTTGGGGACTCGTTGGGGAAACCGAACACCGATAAACTCATCTTT
>TRDJ2|TRDD3|TRDV2|.
CACDAILGGAPSLTAQLFF
TGTGCCTGTGACGCGATACTGGGGGGCGCCCCTTCTTTGACAGCACAACTCTTCTTT
>TRDJ1|.|TRDV1|.
CALGETRSRYTDKLIF
TGTGCTCTTGGGGAAACCCGTTCTCGTTACACCGATAAACTCATCTTT
>TRDJ2|.|TRDV2|few
CACDVMGEGTAQLFF
TGTGCCTGTGACGTGATGGGAGAAGGGACAGCACAACTCTTCTTT
>TRDJ1|TRDD3|TRDV2|.
CACDGPSVLGDTGHTDKLIF
TGTGCCTGTGACGGACCTTCTGTACTGGGGGATACGGGACATACCGATAAACTCATCTTT
>TRDJ1|TRDD3|TRAV29/DV5|.
CAASATGRYLLGDPPYTDKLIF
TGTGCAGCAAGCGCAACAGGGAGGTACCTACTGGGGGACCCCCCGTACACCGATAAACTCATCTTT
>TRDJ1|TRDD3|TRDV3|large
CALGDEFRFLDYGTDKLIF
TGTGCCTTGGGGGATGAGTTTCGATTCCTGGACTATGGCACCGATAAACTCATCTTT
>TRDJ1|TRDD3|TRDV1|few
CALGESYESLGETDKLIF
TGTGCTCTTGGGGAATCCTATGAGTCGTTGGGGGAGACCGATAAACTCATCTTT
>TRDJ1|TRDD3|TRDV1|.
CALGEILEDRGIRIGLSTDKLIF
TGTGCTCTTGGGGAAATCTTGGAGGACAGGGGGATACGTATCGGGTTGTCGACCGATAAACTCATCTTT
>TRDJ1|TRDD3|TRDV2|medium-sized
CACDLRSVPLLGAYTDKLIF
TGTGCCTGTGACCTCCGTTCGGTCCCTTTGCTGGGGGCCTACACCGATAAACTCATCTTT
>TRDJ1|.|TRDV1|few
CALGDRNPTAKLIF
TGTGCTCTTGGAGACAGAAACCCGACGGCCAAACTCATCTTT
>TRDJ1|.|TRDV1|large
CALGELSLVPSTPYTPTLTGKLIF
TGTGCTCTTGGGGAACTTTCGCTTGTCCCGTCTACTCCGTACACACCTACCCTTACGGGTAAACTCATCTTT
>TRDJ3|TRDD3|TRDV2|.
CACDTGGTGGRSSWDTRQMFF
TGTGCCTGTGACACCGGAGGTACTGGGGGTCGTAGCTCCTGGGACACCCGACAGATGTTTTTC
>TRDJ1|.|TRDV1|few
CALGDPPGPTKLGATDKLIF
TGTGCTCTTGGGGATCCCCCTGGTCCTACTAAGCTGGGGGCCACCGATAAACTCATCTTT
>TRDJ3|TRDD3|TRDV2|.
CACDTVLGDTRDRSWDTRQMFF
TGTGCCTGTGACACCGTACTGGGGGATACGCGCGATAGGTCCTGGGACACCCGACAGATGTTTTTC
>TRDJ1|TRDD3|TRDV2|few
CACDTVGDTAGYTDKLIF
TGTGCCTGTGACACGGTGGGGGATACTGCAGGGTACACCGATAAACTCATCTTT
>TRDJ1|.|TRDV1|few
CALGEFPHSYGGDLSTDKLIF
TGTGCTCTTGGGGAATTCCCCCATTCCTATGGGGGGGATCTAAGCACCGATAAACTCATCTTT
>TRDJ1|TRDD3|TRDV1|few
CALGELSLLGDTLEGIPMYTDKLIF
TGTGCTCTTGGGGAACTTTCTTTACTGGGGGATACGCTTGAGGGGATCCCCATGTACACCGATAAACTCATCTTT
>TRDJ1|.|TRDV3|large
CAFKLRWDFFTDTDKLIF
TGTGCCTTTAAACTACGCTGGGATTTTTTCACCGACACCGATAAACTCATCTTT
>TRDJ1|TRDD3|TRDV1|.
CALGELYLGGSHGGYTDKLIF
TGTGCTCTTGGGGAACTTTATCTGGGGGGATCCCACGGGGGCTACACCGATAAACTCATCTTT
>TRDJ1|.|TRDV1|large
CALGEYPIPSSLITYTDKLIF
TGTGCTCTTGGGGAGTACCCCATCCCGTCTTCCCTCATTACTTACACCGATAAACTCATCTTT